The T cell receptor beta chain described here comes from a study of cytomegalovirus exposure and HLA in healthy donors. Study conclusions and caveats: Reportedly, HLA-A and HLA-B alleles of most subjects were accurately predicted from TCR beta. An assumption of roughly uniform sequencing depth across donors underlay the presence/absence analyses. Later analysis showed most CMV-associated TCR beta chains appearing HLA-restricted.

PCR involved 60 Vbeta and 13 Jbeta primers. The method was immunoSEQ multiplex PCR; TCRdb's version includes in-frame clones alone and lacks a portion of them. The sample gives some 140,000 clones, more than 70% of which show up once; 5.6% is in the top ten. Germline CDR1 MGHRA, CDR2 YSYEKL. V was pared by 4 bases and J by 1 base, with 11 bases between. This CDR3 is 14 amino acids long. Worth noting for this clone: What it binds is not known.

This receptor was taken from a woman between 40 and 50 years old in good health and CMV-seropositive. This chain uses TRBV4-1 with TRBJ2-7; no reliable D call. Sequences were obtained from PBMCs. CDR3 residues: CASSPLGVSYEQYF. CDR3 coding DNA: TGCGCCAGCAGCCCTTTGGGCGTATCCTACGAGCAGTACTTC.